The clone carrying this TCR beta chain was seen only a few times. The antigen remains undetermined. Both 60 Vbeta primers and 13 Jbeta primers went into the PCR. As processed by the authors: Some 9.9 million shared chains were among 65 million to 85 million unique TCR beta chains counted in a later analysis. The assay was immunoSEQ multiplex PCR, and TCRdb's table has in-frame clones only and misses some. D and trimming come from the DNA, and the V and J calls and clone size come from that table. The sample includes 80,000 to 100,000 clones, roughly 70% of them seen just once. The source of the sample is a study of cytomegalovirus exposure and HLA in healthy donors. Study-level findings and limits: A later analysis linked a missense DCLRE1C variant to TCR beta V- and J-gene trimming. The study labeled more than 150 TCR beta chains cytomegalovirus-associated. Later on, an analysis tied roughly 17,000 TCR beta sequences to HLA alleles at 0.05 false discovery rate.

Germline V lookup: CDR1 MNHEY, CDR2 SMNVEV (reference sequence). The CDR3 has 15 residues. V dropped 0 bases and J dropped 3 bases, with 12 bases sitting between them. The receptor was derived from a man between 50 and 59 years old in good health and CMV-seronegative. Sequenced material: PBMCs. The V call is TRBV27, the J call TRBJ2-7, with a possible D match to TRBD1 (7 bases). The CDR3 DNA sequence: TGTGCCAGCAGTTTATCGCAGGGGGGTCTCTACGAGCAGTACTTC. This translates into CASSLSQGGLYEQYF.